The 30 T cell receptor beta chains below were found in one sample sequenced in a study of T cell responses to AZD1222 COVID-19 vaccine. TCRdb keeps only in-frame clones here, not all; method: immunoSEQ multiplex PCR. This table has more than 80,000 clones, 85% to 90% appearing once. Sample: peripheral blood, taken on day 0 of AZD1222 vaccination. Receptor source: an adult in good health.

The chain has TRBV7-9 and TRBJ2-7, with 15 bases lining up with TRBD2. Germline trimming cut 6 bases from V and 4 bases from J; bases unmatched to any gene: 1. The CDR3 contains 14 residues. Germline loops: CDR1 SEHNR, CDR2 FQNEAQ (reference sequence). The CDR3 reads CASSGLAGGYEQYF. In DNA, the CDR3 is TGTGCCAGCAGTGGACTAGCGGGAGGGTACGAGCAGTACTTC.

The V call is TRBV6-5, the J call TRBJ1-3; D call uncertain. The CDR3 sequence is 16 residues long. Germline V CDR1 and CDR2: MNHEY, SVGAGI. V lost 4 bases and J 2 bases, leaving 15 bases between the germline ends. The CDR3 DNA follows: TGTGCCAGCAGTTCTTACCTGGAACGGCCTGGAAACACCATATATTTT. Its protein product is CASSSYLERPGNTIYF.

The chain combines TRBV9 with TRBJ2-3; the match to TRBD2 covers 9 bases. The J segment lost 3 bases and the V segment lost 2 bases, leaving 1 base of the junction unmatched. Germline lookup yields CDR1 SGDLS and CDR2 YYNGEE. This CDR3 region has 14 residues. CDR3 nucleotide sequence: TGTGCCAGCAGCGTTAGCGGGAGAACAGATACGCAGTATTTT. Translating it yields CASSVSGRTDTQYF.

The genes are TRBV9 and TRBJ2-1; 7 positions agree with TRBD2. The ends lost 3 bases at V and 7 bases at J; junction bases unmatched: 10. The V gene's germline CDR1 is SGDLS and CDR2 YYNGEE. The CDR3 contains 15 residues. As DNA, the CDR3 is TGTGCCAGCAGCGCTGGGGTAGCGGGTCGGAATGAGCAGTTCTTC. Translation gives CASSAGVAGRNEQFF.

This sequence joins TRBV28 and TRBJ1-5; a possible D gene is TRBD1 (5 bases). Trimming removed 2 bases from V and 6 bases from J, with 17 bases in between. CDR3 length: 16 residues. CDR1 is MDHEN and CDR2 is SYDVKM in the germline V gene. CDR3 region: CASSLISQGGRQPQHF. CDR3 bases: TGTGCCAGCAGTTTAATATCCCAGGGAGGACGTCAGCCCCAGCATTTT.

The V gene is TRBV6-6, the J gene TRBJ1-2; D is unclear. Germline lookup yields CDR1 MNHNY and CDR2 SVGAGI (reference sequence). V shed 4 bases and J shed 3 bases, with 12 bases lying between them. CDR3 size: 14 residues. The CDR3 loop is CASSSGPDYYGYTF. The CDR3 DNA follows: TGTGCCAGCAGTTCCGGGCCTGATTACTATGGCTACACCTTC.

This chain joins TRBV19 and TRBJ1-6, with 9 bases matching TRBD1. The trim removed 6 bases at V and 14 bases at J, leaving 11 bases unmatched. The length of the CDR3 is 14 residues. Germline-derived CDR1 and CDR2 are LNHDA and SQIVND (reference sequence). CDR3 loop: CASRPTGGGGSLHF. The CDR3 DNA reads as TGTGCCAGTAGACCGACAGGGGGTGGAGGATCCCTCCACTTT.

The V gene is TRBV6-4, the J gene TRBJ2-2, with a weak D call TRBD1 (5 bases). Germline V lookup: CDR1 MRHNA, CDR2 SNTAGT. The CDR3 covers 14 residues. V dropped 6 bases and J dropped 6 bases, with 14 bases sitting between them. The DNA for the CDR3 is TGTGCCAGCAGACCCGGACATTCGTCCGGGGAGCTGTTTTTT. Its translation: CASRPGHSSGELFF.

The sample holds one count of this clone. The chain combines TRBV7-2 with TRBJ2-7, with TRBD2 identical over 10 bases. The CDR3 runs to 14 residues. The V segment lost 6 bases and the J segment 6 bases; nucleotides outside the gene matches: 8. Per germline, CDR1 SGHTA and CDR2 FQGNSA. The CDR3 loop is CASSQAGGPREQYF. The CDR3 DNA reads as TGTGCCAGCAGTCAAGCGGGAGGGCCTCGCGAGCAGTACTTC.

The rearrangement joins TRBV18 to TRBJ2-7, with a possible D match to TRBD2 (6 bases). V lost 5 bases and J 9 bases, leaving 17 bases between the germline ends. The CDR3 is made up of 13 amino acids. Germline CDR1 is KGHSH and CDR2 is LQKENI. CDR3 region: CASSDYWGVGQYF. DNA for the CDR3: TGTGCCAGCTCAGACTATTGGGGGGTCGGGCAGTACTTC.

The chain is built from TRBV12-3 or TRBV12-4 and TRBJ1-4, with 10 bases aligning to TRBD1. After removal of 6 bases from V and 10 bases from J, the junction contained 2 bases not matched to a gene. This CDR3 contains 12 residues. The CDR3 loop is CASSGQGGKLFF. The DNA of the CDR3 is TGTGCCAGCAGCGGACAGGGGGGAAAACTGTTTTTT.

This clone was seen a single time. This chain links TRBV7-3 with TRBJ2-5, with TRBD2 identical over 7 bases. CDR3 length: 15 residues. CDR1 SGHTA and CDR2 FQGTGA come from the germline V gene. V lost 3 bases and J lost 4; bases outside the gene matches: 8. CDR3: CASSFGGRASETQYF. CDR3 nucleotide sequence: TGTGCCAGCAGCTTCGGAGGGAGGGCCTCAGAGACCCAGTACTTC.

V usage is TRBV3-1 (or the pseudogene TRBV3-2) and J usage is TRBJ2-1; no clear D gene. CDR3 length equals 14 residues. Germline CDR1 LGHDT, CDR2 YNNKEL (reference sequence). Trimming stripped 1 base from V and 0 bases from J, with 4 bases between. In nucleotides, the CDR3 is TGTGCCAGCAGCCAAGCGGTCTCCTACAATGAGCAGTTCTTC. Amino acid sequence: CASSQAVSYNEQFF.

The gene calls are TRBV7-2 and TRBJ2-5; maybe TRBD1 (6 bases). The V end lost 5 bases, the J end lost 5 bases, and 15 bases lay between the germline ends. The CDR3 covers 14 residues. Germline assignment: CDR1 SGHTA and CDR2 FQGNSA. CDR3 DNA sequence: TGTGCCAGCAGCCCTGGGGGCTTGGGGGAGACCCAGTACTTC. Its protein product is CASSPGGLGETQYF. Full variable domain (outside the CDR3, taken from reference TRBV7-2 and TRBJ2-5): GAGVSQSPSNKVTEKGKDVELRCDPISGHTALYWYRQSLGQGLEFLIYFQGNSAPDKSGLPSDRFSAERTGGSVSTLTIQRTQQEDSAVYLCASSPGGLGETQYFGPGTRLLVL.

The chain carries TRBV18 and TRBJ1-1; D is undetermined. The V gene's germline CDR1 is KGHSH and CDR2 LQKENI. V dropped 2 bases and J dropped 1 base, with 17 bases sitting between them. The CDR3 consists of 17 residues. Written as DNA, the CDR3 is TGTGCCAGCTCACCATTCTCGGAGCCCTTGGCGAACACTGAAGCTTTCTTT. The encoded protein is CASSPFSEPLANTEAFF.

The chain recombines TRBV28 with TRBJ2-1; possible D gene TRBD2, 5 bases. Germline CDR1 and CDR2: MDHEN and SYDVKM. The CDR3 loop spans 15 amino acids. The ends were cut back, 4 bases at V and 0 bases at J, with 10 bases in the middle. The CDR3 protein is CASSSSGGSYNEQFF. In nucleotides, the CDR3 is TGTGCCAGCAGTTCGAGCGGCGGCTCCTACAATGAGCAGTTCTTC.

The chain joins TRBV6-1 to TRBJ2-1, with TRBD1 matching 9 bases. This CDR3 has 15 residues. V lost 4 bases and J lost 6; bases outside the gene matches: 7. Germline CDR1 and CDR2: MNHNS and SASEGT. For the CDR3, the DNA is TGTGCCAGCAGTGCAGGGACAGGGATTCCCAATGAGCAGTTCTTC. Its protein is CASSAGTGIPNEQFF.

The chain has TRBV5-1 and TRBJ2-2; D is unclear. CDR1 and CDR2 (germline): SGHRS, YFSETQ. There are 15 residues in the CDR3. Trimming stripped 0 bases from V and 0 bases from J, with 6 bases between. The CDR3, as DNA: TGCGCCAGCAGCTTGGTCAGCCCGAACACCGGGGAGCTGTTTTTT. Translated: CASSLVSPNTGELFF.

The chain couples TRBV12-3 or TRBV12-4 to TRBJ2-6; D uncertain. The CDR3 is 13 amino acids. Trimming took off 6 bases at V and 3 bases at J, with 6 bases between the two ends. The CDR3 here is CASSPDGANVLTF. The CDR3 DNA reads TGTGCCAGCAGCCCCGATGGGGCCAACGTCCTGACTTTC.

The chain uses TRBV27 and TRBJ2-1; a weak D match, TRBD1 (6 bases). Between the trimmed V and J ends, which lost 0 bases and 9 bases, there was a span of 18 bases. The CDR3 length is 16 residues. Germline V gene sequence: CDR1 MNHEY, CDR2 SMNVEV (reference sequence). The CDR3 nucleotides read TGTGCCAGCAGTTTATCTGTGGGGGCTCGTGGTCCTGAGCAGTTCTTC. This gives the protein CASSLSVGARGPEQFF.

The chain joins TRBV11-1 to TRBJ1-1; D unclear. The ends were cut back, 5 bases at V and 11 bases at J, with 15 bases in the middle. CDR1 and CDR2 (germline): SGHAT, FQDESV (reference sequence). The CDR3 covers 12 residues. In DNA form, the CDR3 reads TGTGCCAGCAGCGCGGGCCCCGTGGGGGCTTTCTTT. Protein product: CASSAGPVGAFF.

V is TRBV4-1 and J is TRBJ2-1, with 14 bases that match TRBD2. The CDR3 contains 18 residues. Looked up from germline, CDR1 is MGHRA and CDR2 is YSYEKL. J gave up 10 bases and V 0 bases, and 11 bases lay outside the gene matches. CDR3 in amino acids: CASSQDQQTSGRAGEQFF. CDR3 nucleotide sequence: TGCGCCAGCAGCCAAGATCAGCAGACTAGCGGGAGGGCTGGAGAGCAGTTCTTC.

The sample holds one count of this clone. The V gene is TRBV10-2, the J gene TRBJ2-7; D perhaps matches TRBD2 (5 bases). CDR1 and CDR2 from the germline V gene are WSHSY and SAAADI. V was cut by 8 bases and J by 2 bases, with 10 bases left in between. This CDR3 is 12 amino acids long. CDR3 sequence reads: CASRDTTYEQYF. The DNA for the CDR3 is TGCGCCAGCCGGGATACTACCTACGAGCAGTACTTC.

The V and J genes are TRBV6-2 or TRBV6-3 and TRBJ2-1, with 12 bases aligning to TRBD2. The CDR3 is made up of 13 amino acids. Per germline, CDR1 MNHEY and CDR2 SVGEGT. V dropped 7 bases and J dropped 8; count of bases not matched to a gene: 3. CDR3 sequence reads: CASTPSGRDEQFF. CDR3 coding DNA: TGTGCCAGCACCCCTAGCGGGAGGGATGAGCAGTTCTTC.

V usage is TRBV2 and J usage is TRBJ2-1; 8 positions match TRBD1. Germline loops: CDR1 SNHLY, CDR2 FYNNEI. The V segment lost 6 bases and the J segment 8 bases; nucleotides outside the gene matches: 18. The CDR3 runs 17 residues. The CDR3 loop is CASRPGQGRSMGHEQFF. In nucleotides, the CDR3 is TGTGCCAGCAGACCCGGACAGGGACGGTCCATGGGGCATGAGCAGTTCTTC.

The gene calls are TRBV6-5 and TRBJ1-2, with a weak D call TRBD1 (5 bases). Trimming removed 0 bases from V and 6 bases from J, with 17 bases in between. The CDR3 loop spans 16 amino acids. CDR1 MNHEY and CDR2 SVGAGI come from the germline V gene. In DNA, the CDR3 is TGTGCCAGCAGTTACTCGTACGGGGCAGTACTAGATGGCTACACCTTC. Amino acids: CASSYSYGAVLDGYTF.

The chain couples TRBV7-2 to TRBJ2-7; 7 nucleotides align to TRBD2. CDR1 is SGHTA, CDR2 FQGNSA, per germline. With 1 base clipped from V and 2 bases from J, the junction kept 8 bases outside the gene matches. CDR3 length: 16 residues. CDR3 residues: CASSLGPGGGPYEQYF. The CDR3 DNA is TGTGCCAGCAGCTTAGGACCTGGGGGGGGACCCTACGAGCAGTACTTC.

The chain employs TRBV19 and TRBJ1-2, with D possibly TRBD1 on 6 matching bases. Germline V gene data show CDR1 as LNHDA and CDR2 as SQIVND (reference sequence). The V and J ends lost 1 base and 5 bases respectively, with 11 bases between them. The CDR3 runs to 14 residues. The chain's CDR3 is CASSIVGATYGYTF. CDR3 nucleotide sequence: TGTGCCAGTAGTATAGTGGGGGCCACATATGGCTACACCTTC.

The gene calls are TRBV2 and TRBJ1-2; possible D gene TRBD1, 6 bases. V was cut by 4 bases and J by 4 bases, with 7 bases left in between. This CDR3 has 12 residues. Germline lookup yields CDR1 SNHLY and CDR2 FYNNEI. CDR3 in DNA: TGTGCCAGCAGTGGGACAGTCTATGGCTACACCTTC. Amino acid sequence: CASSGTVYGYTF. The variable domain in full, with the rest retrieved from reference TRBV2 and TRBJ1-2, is EPEVTQTPSHQVTQMGQEVILRCVPISNHLYFYWYRQILGQKVEFLVSFYNNEISEKSEIFDDQFSVERPDGSNFTLKIRSTKLEDSAMYFCASSGTVYGYTFGSGTRLTVV.

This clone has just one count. DNA for the CDR3: TGTGCCAGCAGCCCTCGGAGTCGGTCGGACGAAAAACTGTTTTTT. Its protein product is CASSPRSRSDEKLFF. This chain links TRBV7-2 with TRBJ1-4; unclear D gene. Germline-derived CDR1 and CDR2 are SGHTA and FQGNSA. This CDR3 is built from 15 residues. Trimming took off 5 bases at V and 8 bases at J, with 18 bases between the two ends. The complete variable domain, with remaining parts taken from reference TRBV7-2 and TRBJ1-4, reads GAGVSQSPSNKVTEKGKDVELRCDPISGHTALYWYRQSLGQGLEFLIYFQGNSAPDKSGLPSDRFSAERTGGSVSTLTIQRTQQEDSAVYLCASSPRSRSDEKLFFGSGTQLSVL.